The TCR beta chain described here comes from a study of blood T cell repertoires in COVID-19. In the study overall: T cells, B-cell-depleted T cells, or PBMCs supplied cDNA or gDNA.

Germline V gene data show CDR1 as SGHVS and CDR2 as FNYEAQ. This CDR3 has 16 residues. V lost 4 bases to trimming and J lost 3 bases; unmatched junction nucleotides: 10. The Seattle site enrolled patients during active infection and followed them longitudinally. Clones were sequenced by immunoSEQ multiplex PCR, and TCRdb holds only the in-frame ones, with some missing. Among hundreds of thousands of clones listed, roughly 88% were seen once. The clonotype was recovered from a woman aged 45 to 65 with COVID-19, enrolled during active disease. Material for sequencing was peripheral blood. The V and J genes are TRBV7-6 and TRBJ2-3; 7 nucleotides agree with TRBD1. CDR3 sequence (DNA): TGTGCCAGCAGCTCCAGGGGGAATCTGGGTACAGATACGCAGTATTTT. Translated, it gives CASSSRGNLGTDTQYF.